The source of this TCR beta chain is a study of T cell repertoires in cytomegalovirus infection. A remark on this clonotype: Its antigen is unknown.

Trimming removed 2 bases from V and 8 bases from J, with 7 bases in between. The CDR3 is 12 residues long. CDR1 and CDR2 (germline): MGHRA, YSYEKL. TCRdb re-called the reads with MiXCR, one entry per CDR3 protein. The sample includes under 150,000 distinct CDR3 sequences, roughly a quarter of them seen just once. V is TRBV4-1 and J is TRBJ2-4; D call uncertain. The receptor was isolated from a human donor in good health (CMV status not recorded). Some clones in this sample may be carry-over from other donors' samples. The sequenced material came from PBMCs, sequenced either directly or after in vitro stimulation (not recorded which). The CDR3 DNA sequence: TGCGCCAGCAGCCAACCGGATGACATTCAGTACTTC. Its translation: CASSQPDDIQYF.